The 13 T cell receptor beta chains given below trace back to one sample, sequenced in a study of beta chain features in type 1 diabetes. Isolated RNA was reverse transcribed in full, so expressed TCRB transcripts were sequenced. TCRdb's table, derived via immunoSEQ multiplex PCR, lists solely in-frame clones and lacks some. The sample includes approximately 200,000 clones, more than 9% of them seen just once. Sequencing was performed on naive CD4+ T cells from blood. These receptors were taken from a woman younger than 35 in good health.

This clone was detected only a few times. This chain connects TRBV18 to TRBJ2-5, with 7 bases that match TRBD1. The CDR3 sequence is 15 residues long. Germline CDR1 reads KGHSH; CDR2 reads LQKENI. The junction had 3 bases not matched to a gene; V was cut back by 0 bases and J by 2 bases. In nucleotides, the CDR3 is TGTGCCAGCTCACCACCGGGACAGCTACAAGAGACCCAGTACTTC. This encodes CASSPPGQLQETQYF.

This clone appeared a few times. The CDR3 here is CASSVVTLGGRAYEQFF. For the CDR3, the DNA is TGTGCCAGCAGCGTAGTTACCCTCGGCGGGAGGGCTTATGAGCAGTTCTTC. The chain employs TRBV9 and TRBJ2-1, with TRBD2 matching over 9 bases. The CDR3 contains 17 residues. The V gene end was trimmed by 0 bases and the J gene end by 8 bases; junction bases not matched to a gene: 12. Germline V lookup: CDR1 SGDLS, CDR2 YYNGEE. Full variable domain (rest looked up from reference TRBV9 and TRBJ2-1): DSGVTQTPKHLITATGQRVTLRCSPRSGDLSVYWYQQSLDQGLQFLIQYYNGEERAKGNILERFSAQQFPDLHSELNLSSLELGDSALYFCASSVVTLGGRAYEQFFGPGTRLTVL.

The sample holds a few counts of this clone. The V call is TRBV19, the J call TRBJ2-6; a possible D gene is TRBD1 (5 bases). Germline CDR1 LNHDA, CDR2 SQIVND (reference sequence). This CDR3 region has 15 residues. The V and J ends lost 4 bases and 3 bases respectively, with 10 bases between them. CDR3 DNA sequence: TGTGCCAGTAGTACTCGCAGGGTTGGGGCCAACGTCCTGACTTTC. Translation: CASSTRRVGANVLTF.

This clone was detected a few times. This sequence joins TRBV5-1 and TRBJ1-1; TRBD1 might be the D (6 bases). The CDR3 extends over 13 amino acids. The germline V gene encodes CDR1 SGHRS and CDR2 YFSETQ. V was cut by 5 bases and J by 3 bases, with 11 bases left in between. CDR3 loop: CASRHREHTEAFF. The DNA for the CDR3 is TGCGCCAGCAGACACAGGGAGCACACTGAAGCTTTCTTT.

This clone has more than one count but fewer than ten. The chain recombines TRBV29-1 with TRBJ2-1; D may be TRBD2 (6 bases). The length of the CDR3 is 14 residues. V was shortened by 4 bases and J by 4 bases, with 14 bases between the two germline ends. Germline V gene data show CDR1 as SQVTM and CDR2 as ANQGSEA. For the CDR3, the DNA is TGCAGCGTTGCTAGACACGGGACTTACAATGAGCAGTTCTTC. Protein: CSVARHGTYNEQFF.

This clone turned up a few times. The rearrangement joins TRBV6-1 to TRBJ1-5; 9 bases fit TRBD1. The ends lost 0 bases at V and 3 bases at J; junction bases unmatched: 3. This CDR3 is 16 amino acids long. CDR1 is MNHNS, CDR2 SASEGT, per germline. The CDR3 region has the DNA TGTGCCAGCAGTGAAGCGACAGGGGGATACAATCAGCCCCAGCATTTT. Amino acids: CASSEATGGYNQPQHF.

The chain couples TRBV5-4 to TRBJ2-1, with 15 nucleotides matching TRBD2. The CDR3 is 19 amino acids. Losses at the gene ends were 3 bases for V and 1 base for J; bases not matched to a gene: 8. The germline V gene encodes CDR1 SGHNT and CDR2 YYREEE (reference sequence). The DNA for the CDR3 is TGTGCCAGCAGCTGGACTCGGACTAGCGGGAGGGCATCCTACAATGAGCAGTTCTTC. This gives the protein CASSWTRTSGRASYNEQFF.

The chain links TRBV7-6 to TRBJ2-5; tentative D call: TRBD1 (6 bases). CDR1 is SGHVS, CDR2 FNYEAQ, per germline. The CDR3 sequence is 13 residues long. Trimming pared 5 bases from V and 4 bases from J, leaving 11 bases between. CDR3 in DNA: TGTGCCAGCAGCCAAACAGGGCCAGAGACCCAGTACTTC. Its protein is CASSQTGPETQYF.

This sequence joins TRBV29-1 and TRBJ1-1; 7 nucleotides align to TRBD1. CDR1 SQVTM and CDR2 ANQGSEA come from the germline V gene. V was pared by 7 bases and J by 0 bases, with 5 bases of the junction left unmatched. This CDR3 is built from 13 residues. As DNA, the CDR3 is TGCAGCGGTACGACAGGGCTGAACACTGAAGCTTTCTTT. This sequence encodes CSGTTGLNTEAFF. Variable domain in full (rest from reference TRBV29-1 and TRBJ1-1): SAVISQKPSRDICQRGTSLTIQCQVDSQVTMMFWYRQQPGQSLTLIATANQGSEATYESGFVIDKFPISRPNLTFSTLTVSNMSPEDSSIYLCSGTTGLNTEAFFGQGTRLTVV.

This clone was detected only a few times. J is TRBJ2-5 and V is TRBV7-8; possibly TRBD2 for D (6 bases). The ends were cut back, 1 base at V and 5 bases at J, with 14 bases in the middle. Germline assignment: CDR1 SGHVS and CDR2 FQNEAQ. The CDR3 has 15 residues. CDR3 sequence (DNA): TGTGCCAGCAGCTTAGGGTCTCGGGGGAGTGAGACCCAGTACTTC. Encoded protein: CASSLGSRGSETQYF.

This clone has more than one count but fewer than ten. This chain joins TRBV5-6 and TRBJ2-3, with D uncertain. There are 13 residues in the CDR3. Trimming removed 0 bases at V and 5 bases at J, with 7 bases between. Germline-derived CDR1 and CDR2 are SGHDT and YYEEEE. The CDR3 loop is CASSLVSQDTQYF. The CDR3 DNA reads TGTGCCAGCAGCTTGGTCAGTCAAGATACGCAGTATTTT. Full variable domain (rest looked up from reference TRBV5-6 and TRBJ2-3): DAGVTQSPTHLIKTRGQQVTLRCSPKSGHDTVSWYQQALGQGPQFIFQYYEEEERQRGNFPDRFSGHQFPNYSSELNVNALLLGDSALYLCASSLVSQDTQYFGPGTRLTVL.

This clone was counted a few times. The chain couples TRBV7-2 to TRBJ2-7, with 10 nucleotides matching TRBD1. In germline, CDR1 is SGHTA, CDR2 FQGNSA. The CDR3 runs to 19 residues. The junction had 14 bases not matched to a gene; V was cut back by 2 bases and J by 1 base. The CDR3 nucleotides are TGTGCCAGCAGCTTATCCGGGACAGGGGCCGGGGGATTGTCCTACGAGCAGTACTTC. This translates into CASSLSGTGAGGLSYEQYF.

The chain carries TRBV5-4 and TRBJ2-6; 11 nucleotides match TRBD1. Trimming cost V 3 bases and J 2 bases; bases outside gene matches: 4. CDR1 and CDR2 (germline): SGHNT, YYREEE (reference sequence). The CDR3 extends over 17 amino acids. CDR3 region: CASSSQGQGAGANVLTF. The CDR3 coding sequence is TGTGCCAGCAGCTCGCAGGGACAGGGGGCTGGGGCCAACGTCCTGACTTTC.